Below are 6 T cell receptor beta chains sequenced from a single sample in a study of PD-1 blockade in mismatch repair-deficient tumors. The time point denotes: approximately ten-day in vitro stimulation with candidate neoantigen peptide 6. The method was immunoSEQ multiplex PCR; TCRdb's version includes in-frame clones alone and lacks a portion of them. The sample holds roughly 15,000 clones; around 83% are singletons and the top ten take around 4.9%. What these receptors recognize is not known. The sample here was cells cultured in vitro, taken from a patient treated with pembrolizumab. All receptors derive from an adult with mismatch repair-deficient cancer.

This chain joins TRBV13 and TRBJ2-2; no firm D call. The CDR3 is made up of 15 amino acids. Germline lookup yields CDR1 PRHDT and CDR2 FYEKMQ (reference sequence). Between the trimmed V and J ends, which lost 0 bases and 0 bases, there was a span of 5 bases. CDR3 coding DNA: TGTGCCAGCAGCTTAGGTCTAGCGAACACCGGGGAGCTGTTTTTT. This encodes CASSLGLANTGELFF.

The CDR3 reads CASSWAGYGYTF. CDR3 nucleotides: TGTGCCAGCAGCTGGGCGGGCTATGGCTACACCTTC. The chain combines TRBV11-1 with TRBJ1-2; D is unresolved. Deletions cut 4 bases from V and 4 bases from J, with 7 bases between. The germline V gene has CDR1 SGHAT and CDR2 FQDESV (reference sequence). This CDR3 is built from 12 residues.

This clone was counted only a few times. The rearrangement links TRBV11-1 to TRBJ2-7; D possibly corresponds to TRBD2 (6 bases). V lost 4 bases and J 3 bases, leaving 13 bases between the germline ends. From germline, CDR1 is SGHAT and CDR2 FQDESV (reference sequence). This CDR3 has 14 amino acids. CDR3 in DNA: TGTGCCAGCAGCTCCGGTGGGGGAGGCTACGAGCAGTACTTC. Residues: CASSSGGGGYEQYF. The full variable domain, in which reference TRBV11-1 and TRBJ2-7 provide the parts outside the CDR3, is EAEVAQSPRYKITEKSQAVAFWCDPISGHATLYWYRQILGQGPELLVQFQDESVVDDSQLPKDRFSAERLKGVDSTLKIQPAELGDSAMYLCASSSGGGGYEQYFGPGTRLTVT.

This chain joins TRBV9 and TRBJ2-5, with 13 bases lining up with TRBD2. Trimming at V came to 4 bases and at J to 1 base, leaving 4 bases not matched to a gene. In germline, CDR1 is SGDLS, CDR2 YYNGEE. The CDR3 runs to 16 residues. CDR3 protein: CASSLGLAGSQETQYF. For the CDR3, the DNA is TGTGCCAGCAGCCTGGGACTAGCGGGGTCCCAAGAGACCCAGTACTTC.

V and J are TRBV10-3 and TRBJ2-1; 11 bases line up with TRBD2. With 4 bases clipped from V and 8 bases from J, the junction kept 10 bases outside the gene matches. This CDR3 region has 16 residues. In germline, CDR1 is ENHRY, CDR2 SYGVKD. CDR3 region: CAISGTTSGTTDEQFF. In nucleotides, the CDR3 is TGTGCCATCAGTGGTACGACTAGCGGGACGACGGATGAGCAGTTCTTC.

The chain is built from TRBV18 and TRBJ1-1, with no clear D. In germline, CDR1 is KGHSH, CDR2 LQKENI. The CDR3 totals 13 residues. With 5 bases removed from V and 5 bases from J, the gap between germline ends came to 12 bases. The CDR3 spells CASSARVGTEAFF. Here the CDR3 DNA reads TGTGCCAGCTCAGCCCGCGTGGGGACTGAAGCTTTCTTT.